Listed below are T cell receptor beta chains from one sample, sequenced in a study of T cell repertoires in cytomegalovirus infection. Their target antigens are unknown. Using its own MiXCR run on the reads, TCRdb lists one record per CDR3 protein. This repertoire shows more than 250,000 distinct CDR3 sequences, about 25% found once; its top ten account for 13%. The specimen comprised cultured PBMCs, sampled from culture after CMV antigen stimulation. These TCRs come from a human donor in good health (CMV status not recorded). Some clones in this sample may be carry-over from other donors' samples. The CDR3 runs from the conserved cysteine through the conserved F or W. D genes are given only for firm matches. Clone size is shown for a subset of rows, as once, few, many or a class of expanded clone.

D gene: TRBD1
clone size: -
V gene: TRBV20-1
J gene: TRBJ2-4
CDR3 protein: CSAGTVNPKNIQYF
CDR3 DNA: TGCAGTGCTGGGACAGTAAATCCCAAAAACATTCAGTACTTC

D gene: -
clone size: few
V gene: TRBV7-9
J gene: TRBJ2-1
CDR3 protein: CASSPQVQVQFF
CDR3 DNA: TGTGCCAGCAGCCCTCAGGTCCAAGTGCAGTTCTTC

D gene: -
clone size: many
V gene: TRBV11-2
J gene: TRBJ2-3
CDR3 protein: CASSFGSYTDTQYF
CDR3 DNA: TGTGCCAGCAGCTTTGGGTCCTACACAGATACGCAGTATTTT

D gene: TRBD1
clone size: -
V gene: TRBV11-3
J gene: TRBJ1-1
CDR3 protein: CASSPGTGFTEAFF
CDR3 DNA: TGTGCCAGCAGCCCCGGGACAGGGTTCACTGAAGCTTTCTTT

D gene: -
clone size: few
V gene: TRBV6-6
J gene: TRBJ1-2
CDR3 protein: CASSYPRQDYGYTF
CDR3 DNA: TGTGCCAGCAGTTACCCGAGACAGGACTATGGCTACACCTTC

D gene: TRBD1
clone size: once
V gene: TRBV10-3
J gene: TRBJ1-1
CDR3 protein: CATRTGMDTEAFF
CDR3 DNA: TGTGCCACCCGGACAGGGATGGACACTGAAGCTTTCTTT

D gene: -
clone size: -
V gene: TRBV20-1
J gene: TRBJ1-1
CDR3 protein: CSARDISGSNTEAFF
CDR3 DNA: TGCAGTGCTAGAGATATTTCGGGGTCGAACACTGAAGCTTTCTTT

D gene: -
clone size: few
V gene: TRBV7-2
J gene: TRBJ1-1
CDR3 protein: CASSRTRATNTEAFF
CDR3 DNA: TGTGCCAGCAGCCGGACGAGGGCGACGAACACTGAAGCTTTCTTT

D gene: TRBD1
clone size: many
V gene: TRBV7-6
J gene: TRBJ2-2
CDR3 protein: CASSAHSWDRYTGELFF
CDR3 DNA: TGTGCCAGCAGCGCACATAGTTGGGACAGGTACACCGGGGAGCTGTTTTTT

D gene: -
clone size: -
V gene: TRBV6-2/TRBV6-3
J gene: TRBJ2-1
CDR3 protein: CASDQDRRTYNEQFF
CDR3 DNA: TGTGCCAGCGATCAGGACCGCCGGACCTACAATGAGCAGTTCTTC

D gene: TRBD1
clone size: few
V gene: TRBV19
J gene: TRBJ1-2
CDR3 protein: CASSIEAGQLDGYTF
CDR3 DNA: TGTGCCAGTAGTATAGAGGCGGGACAGTTGGATGGCTACACCTTC

D gene: TRBD2
clone size: few
V gene: TRBV28
J gene: TRBJ2-7
CDR3 protein: CASSRDSAGVGQYF
CDR3 DNA: TGTGCCAGCAGTCGGGACTCGGCGGGGGTGGGGCAGTACTTC

D gene: TRBD2
clone size: -
V gene: TRBV4-1
J gene: TRBJ2-7
CDR3 protein: CASSQDLLAGLYEQYF
CDR3 DNA: TGCGCCAGCAGCCAAGATCTCCTAGCGGGTCTTTACGAGCAGTACTTC

D gene: -
clone size: -
V gene: TRBV19
J gene: TRBJ2-1
CDR3 protein: CASSIVMRSLHEQFF
CDR3 DNA: TGTGCCAGTAGTATAGTTATGCGCAGCTTGCATGAGCAGTTCTTC

D gene: -
clone size: many
V gene: TRBV7-2
J gene: TRBJ2-3
CDR3 protein: CASSLDQHTSTDTQYF
CDR3 DNA: TGTGCCAGCAGCTTAGACCAGCATACTAGCACAGATACGCAGTATTTT

D gene: TRBD1
clone size: few
V gene: TRBV12-3/TRBV12-4
J gene: TRBJ1-1
CDR3 protein: CASRPGQLNTEAFF
CDR3 DNA: TGTGCCAGCAGACCGGGACAGCTGAACACTGAAGCTTTCTTT

D gene: TRBD1
clone size: -
V gene: TRBV6-2/TRBV6-3
J gene: TRBJ1-2
CDR3 protein: CASSYSGDRVLTVYGYTF
CDR3 DNA: TGTGCCAGCAGTTACTCCGGGGACAGGGTCCTCACAGTCTATGGCTACACCTTC

D gene: -
clone size: few
V gene: TRBV12-3/TRBV12-4
J gene: TRBJ2-5
CDR3 protein: CASSFADLETQYF
CDR3 DNA: TGTGCCAGCAGTTTCGCCGACTTGGAGACCCAGTACTTC

D gene: -
clone size: many
V gene: TRBV7-2
J gene: TRBJ2-7
CDR3 protein: CASSPHGYEQYF
CDR3 DNA: TGTGCCAGCAGCCCCCATGGCTACGAGCAGTACTTC

D gene: TRBD1
clone size: -
V gene: TRBV27
J gene: TRBJ2-3
CDR3 protein: CASSNRDRGADTQYF
CDR3 DNA: TGTGCCAGCAGTAACCGGGACAGGGGTGCAGATACGCAGTATTTT

D gene: TRBD2
clone size: many
V gene: TRBV7-9
J gene: TRBJ2-1
CDR3 protein: CASSQGGTSGKLDEQFF
CDR3 DNA: TGTGCCAGCAGCCAGGGGGGCACTAGCGGGAAGTTGGATGAGCAGTTCTTC

D gene: TRBD2
clone size: many
V gene: TRBV7-8
J gene: TRBJ2-2
CDR3 protein: CASSKRDGGTGELFF
CDR3 DNA: TGTGCCAGCAGCAAGCGGGACGGGGGCACCGGGGAGCTGTTTTTT

D gene: -
clone size: few
V gene: TRBV7-2
J gene: TRBJ2-1
CDR3 protein: CASSLVGTGGAGDEQFF
CDR3 DNA: TGTGCCAGCAGCTTAGTCGGCACGGGGGGCGCAGGCGATGAGCAGTTCTTC

D gene: TRBD1
clone size: -
V gene: TRBV27
J gene: TRBJ1-5
CDR3 protein: CASSITGGRNQPQHF
CDR3 DNA: TGTGCCAGCAGCATTACAGGGGGCCGCAATCAGCCCCAGCATTTT

D gene: -
clone size: few
V gene: TRBV6-5
J gene: TRBJ2-6
CDR3 protein: CASSYSPLSGANVLTF
CDR3 DNA: TGTGCCAGCAGTTACTCCCCCCTCTCTGGGGCCAACGTCCTGACTTTC

D gene: TRBD1
clone size: -
V gene: TRBV11-3
J gene: TRBJ1-5
CDR3 protein: CASSSTGETQPQHF
CDR3 DNA: TGTGCCAGCAGCTCTACAGGGGAGACTCAGCCCCAGCATTTT

D gene: -
clone size: few
V gene: TRBV6-2/TRBV6-3
J gene: TRBJ2-1
CDR3 protein: CASVFGGPYNEQFF
CDR3 DNA: TGTGCCAGCGTCTTTGGAGGGCCCTACAATGAGCAGTTCTTC

D gene: -
clone size: -
V gene: TRBV12-3/TRBV12-4
J gene: TRBJ2-5
CDR3 protein: CASSPYREIKETQYF
CDR3 DNA: TGTGCCAGCAGTCCCTACAGGGAAATAAAAGAGACCCAGTACTTC

D gene: -
clone size: -
V gene: TRBV4-3
J gene: TRBJ1-6
CDR3 protein: CASSQAGWQDNSPLHF
CDR3 DNA: TGCGCCAGCAGCCAAGCCGGCTGGCAGGATAATTCACCCCTCCACTTT

D gene: TRBD1
clone size: -
V gene: TRBV7-9
J gene: TRBJ2-3
CDR3 protein: CASRRPGQGTDTQYF
CDR3 DNA: TGTGCCAGCAGACGACCGGGACAGGGTACAGATACGCAGTATTTT

D gene: TRBD1
clone size: few
V gene: TRBV7-2
J gene: TRBJ1-1
CDR3 protein: CASSTGTDTEAFF
CDR3 DNA: TGTGCCAGCAGCACGGGGACAGACACTGAAGCTTTCTTT

D gene: TRBD1
clone size: -
V gene: TRBV7-8
J gene: TRBJ1-1
CDR3 protein: CASSLRQGSGGTEAFF
CDR3 DNA: TGTGCCAGCAGCTTAAGACAGGGTTCCGGGGGCACTGAAGCTTTCTTT

D gene: TRBD1
clone size: -
V gene: TRBV6-1
J gene: TRBJ2-7
CDR3 protein: CASREGQYEQYF
CDR3 DNA: TGTGCCAGCAGAGAGGGACAGTACGAGCAGTACTTC

D gene: -
clone size: -
V gene: TRBV7-6
J gene: TRBJ2-1
CDR3 protein: CASSFVSNYNEQFF
CDR3 DNA: TGTGCCAGCAGCTTCGTAAGCAACTACAATGAGCAGTTCTTC

D gene: TRBD1
clone size: few
V gene: TRBV19
J gene: TRBJ1-1
CDR3 protein: CASSIFQGAGTEAFF
CDR3 DNA: TGTGCCAGTAGTATTTTCCAGGGGGCTGGCACCGAAGCTTTCTTT

D gene: -
clone size: few
V gene: TRBV5-1
J gene: TRBJ1-4
CDR3 protein: CASSLYQGFGEKLFF
CDR3 DNA: TGCGCCAGCAGCTTGTATCAGGGTTTTGGTGAAAAACTGTTTTTT

D gene: -
clone size: -
V gene: TRBV6-6
J gene: TRBJ1-3
CDR3 protein: CASSYSETRSGNTIYF
CDR3 DNA: TGTGCCAGCAGTTACTCCGAAACTAGATCTGGAAACACCATATATTTT

D gene: TRBD2
clone size: -
V gene: TRBV6-1
J gene: TRBJ2-2
CDR3 protein: CASSRGLAGGTGELFF
CDR3 DNA: TGTGCCAGCAGCCGGGGACTAGCGGGAGGTACCGGGGAGCTGTTTTTT

D gene: -
clone size: few
V gene: TRBV12-3/TRBV12-4
J gene: TRBJ1-2
CDR3 protein: CASRLLGRGGGYTF
CDR3 DNA: TGTGCCAGCAGACTCCTCGGGAGGGGCGGTGGCTACACCTTC

D gene: TRBD1
clone size: few
V gene: TRBV7-2
J gene: TRBJ2-3
CDR3 protein: CASSLTGGPTDTQYF
CDR3 DNA: TGTGCCAGCAGCCTCACAGGGGGCCCCACAGATACGCAGTATTTT

D gene: -
clone size: few
V gene: TRBV2
J gene: TRBJ2-5
CDR3 protein: CASSDRLRETQYF
CDR3 DNA: TGTGCCAGCAGTGACAGGTTACGAGAGACCCAGTACTTC

D gene: -
clone size: few
V gene: TRBV28
J gene: TRBJ2-7
CDR3 protein: CASSTPRGYEQYF
CDR3 DNA: TGTGCCAGCAGTACTCCCCGCGGCTACGAGCAGTACTTC

D gene: -
clone size: many
V gene: TRBV6-5
J gene: TRBJ1-1
CDR3 protein: CASSRSSMSNTEAFF
CDR3 DNA: TGTGCCAGCAGCCGCAGCTCAATGTCGAACACTGAAGCTTTCTTT

D gene: -
clone size: -
V gene: TRBV29-1
J gene: TRBJ2-1
CDR3 protein: CSVEEQGREQFF
CDR3 DNA: TGCAGCGTTGAGGAGCAGGGCCGGGAGCAGTTCTTC

D gene: -
clone size: -
V gene: TRBV3-1
J gene: TRBJ1-5
CDR3 protein: CASSNGVNQPQHF
CDR3 DNA: TGTGCCAGCAGCAACGGGGTAAATCAGCCCCAGCATTTT

D gene: -
clone size: -
V gene: TRBV11-3
J gene: TRBJ2-2
CDR3 protein: CASSHSPIRTGELFF
CDR3 DNA: TGTGCCAGCAGCCACAGTCCTATCCGCACCGGGGAGCTGTTTTTT

D gene: -
clone size: -
V gene: TRBV20-1
J gene: TRBJ2-3
CDR3 protein: CSAKEQRNTDTQYF
CDR3 DNA: TGCAGTGCTAAGGAACAGCGGAACACAGATACGCAGTATTTT

D gene: TRBD1
clone size: -
V gene: TRBV7-9
J gene: TRBJ2-1
CDR3 protein: CASSPRDRGRGSGSYNEQFF
CDR3 DNA: TGTGCCAGCAGCCCACGGGACAGGGGGCGGGGGAGCGGCTCCTACAATGAGCAGTTCTTC

D gene: -
clone size: -
V gene: TRBV11-2
J gene: TRBJ2-5
CDR3 protein: CASSEGSTRETQYF
CDR3 DNA: TGTGCCAGCAGCGAGGGCAGTACTCGGGAGACCCAGTACTTC

D gene: TRBD1
clone size: -
V gene: TRBV4-3
J gene: TRBJ1-1
CDR3 protein: CASSQERGTEIMNTEAFF
CDR3 DNA: TGCGCCAGCAGCCAAGAACGGGGGACAGAGATCATGAACACTGAAGCTTTCTTT

D gene: TRBD1
clone size: -
V gene: TRBV12-3/TRBV12-4
J gene: TRBJ1-5
CDR3 protein: CASRSNRGSGNQPQHF
CDR3 DNA: TGTGCCAGCAGGAGCAACAGGGGATCAGGCAATCAGCCCCAGCATTTT

D gene: -
clone size: -
V gene: TRBV6-1
J gene: TRBJ1-1
CDR3 protein: CASSLPVGAPEAFF
CDR3 DNA: TGTGCCAGCAGTCTACCGGTCGGGGCGCCTGAAGCTTTCTTT

D gene: -
clone size: many
V gene: TRBV27
J gene: TRBJ1-2
CDR3 protein: CASSSRQNYGYTF
CDR3 DNA: TGTGCCAGCAGCTCCCGGCAGAACTATGGCTACACCTTC

D gene: TRBD1
clone size: many
V gene: TRBV6-2/TRBV6-3
J gene: TRBJ2-5
CDR3 protein: CASRNGNTGTGRETQYF
CDR3 DNA: TGTGCCAGCAGAAACGGGAATACCGGGACAGGGAGGGAGACCCAGTACTTC

D gene: -
clone size: few
V gene: TRBV28
J gene: TRBJ1-2
CDR3 protein: CASSLQGSLSSYGYTF
CDR3 DNA: TGTGCCAGCAGTCTGCAAGGGTCCCTATCTAGCTATGGCTACACCTTC

D gene: -
clone size: few
V gene: TRBV7-2
J gene: TRBJ1-5
CDR3 protein: CASSLGSGDQPQHF
CDR3 DNA: TGTGCCAGCAGCCTGGGGTCAGGGGATCAGCCCCAGCATTTT

D gene: -
clone size: few
V gene: TRBV11-2
J gene: TRBJ1-1
CDR3 protein: CASSLRWDEAFF
CDR3 DNA: TGTGCCAGCAGCTTAAGATGGGATGAAGCTTTCTTT

D gene: TRBD2
clone size: -
V gene: TRBV19
J gene: TRBJ2-1
CDR3 protein: CASSVAGTSGPHNEQFF
CDR3 DNA: TGTGCCAGTAGTGTTGCCGGGACTAGCGGGCCCCACAATGAGCAGTTCTTC

D gene: -
clone size: -
V gene: TRBV6-2/TRBV6-3
J gene: TRBJ1-5
CDR3 protein: CASRPDPDQPQHF
CDR3 DNA: TGTGCCAGCAGACCCGACCCTGATCAGCCCCAGCATTTT

D gene: TRBD2
clone size: -
V gene: TRBV7-2
J gene: TRBJ2-7
CDR3 protein: CASSLRLGTSYEQYF
CDR3 DNA: TGTGCCAGCAGCCTACGCCTTGGGACTAGCTACGAGCAGTACTTC